This T cell receptor beta chain stems from a study of T cell responses to AZD1222 COVID-19 vaccine. Study findings and constraints: Baseline seropositivity occurred in only a handful of AZD1222 recipients. Possibly, clonal diversity was underestimated; donors were largely white British and included more females.

Germline trimming cut 0 bases from V and 4 bases from J; bases unmatched to any gene: 7. This CDR3 is 16 amino acids long. Germline CDR1 reads SGHRS; CDR2 reads YFSETQ. As for this clone: The antigen is unknown.

Libraries were prepared by immunoSEQ multiplex PCR; TCRdb keeps only in-frame clonotypes and omits some of them. The table records some 140,000 clones, under 95% of them present only once. J is TRBJ1-1 and V is TRBV5-1; 9 nucleotides align to TRBD1. Here the sequenced sample was peripheral blood, taken on day 0 of AZD1222 vaccination. The receptor comes from an adult in good health. This CDR3 reads CASSLAVGQGSTEAFF. CDR3 bases: TGCGCCAGCAGCTTGGCCGTCGGACAGGGGTCCACTGAAGCTTTCTTT.